This T cell receptor (beta chain) is drawn from a study of blood T cell repertoires in COVID-19. Original data processing: From reference gene primer amplification, estimates of nucleated cell counts were derived. The protocol was immunoSEQ multiplex PCR, while the TCRdb copy is restricted to in-frame clones and leaves out a portion. Clone size and V and J calls were adopted from that table, with D and trimming inferred from the DNA. The sample records 50,000 to 70,000 clones, 80% to 90% being singletons. The germline CDR1 and CDR2 sequences are SQVTM and ANQGSEA. The CDR3 sequence is 14 residues long. V lost 2 bases, J lost 3 bases, and 1 base stayed unmatched.

Source material: peripheral blood. The receptor was derived from a man aged 60 to 69 with active or convalescent COVID-19. The V gene is TRBV29-1, the J gene TRBJ2-7; 13 bases map to TRBD2. Here the CDR3 reads CSVERTSGSYEQYF. In nucleotides, the CDR3 is TGCAGCGTTGAACGGACTAGCGGGAGCTACGAGCAGTACTTC.